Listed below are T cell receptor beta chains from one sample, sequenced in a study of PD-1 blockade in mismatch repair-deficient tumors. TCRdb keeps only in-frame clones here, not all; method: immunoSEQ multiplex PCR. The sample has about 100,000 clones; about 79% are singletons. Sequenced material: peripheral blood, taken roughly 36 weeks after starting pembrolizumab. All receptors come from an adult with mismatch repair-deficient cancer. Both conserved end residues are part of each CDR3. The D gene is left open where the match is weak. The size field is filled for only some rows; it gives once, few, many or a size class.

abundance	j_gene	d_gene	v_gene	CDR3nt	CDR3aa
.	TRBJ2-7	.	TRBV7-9	TGTGCCAGCAGCGGACGCTGGGGCAGGGAATACGAGCAGTACTTC	CASSGRWGREYEQYF
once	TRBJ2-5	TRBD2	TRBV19	TGTGCCAGTAGTTCCCTAGCGGAGAGACGGGAGACCCAGTACTTC	CASSSLAERRETQYF
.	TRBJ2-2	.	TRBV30	TGTGCCTGGAGTGCTCTCGGAAATCCCACCGGGGAGCTGTTTTTT	CAWSALGNPTGELFF
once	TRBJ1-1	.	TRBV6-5	TGTGCCAGCAGTGCAACAGGGCTGAACACTGAAACTTTCTTT	CASSATGLNTETFF
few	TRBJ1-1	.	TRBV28	TGTGCCAGCAGCCCCGCTAGCGGACAGAAAGACACTGAAGCTTTCTTT	CASSPASGQKDTEAFF
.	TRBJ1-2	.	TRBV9	TGTGCCAGCAGCGTAGATAGGGGCAACTATGGCTACACCTTC	CASSVDRGNYGYTF
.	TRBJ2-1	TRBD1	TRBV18	TGTGCCAGCTCACCACCTTGGGACAGGAGCCTAGGTGAGCAGTTCTTC	CASSPPWDRSLGEQFF
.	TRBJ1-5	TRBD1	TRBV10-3	TGTGCCATCAGCCCCAGGGGGCCCGATAGCAATCAGCCCCAGCATTTT	CAISPRGPDSNQPQHF
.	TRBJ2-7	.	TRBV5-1	TGCGCCAGCAGCTTGGCGCAATCCTACGAGCAGTACTTC	CASSLAQSYEQYF
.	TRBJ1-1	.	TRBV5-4	TGTGCCAGCAGCTTCCAGGGGTTGAACACTGAAGCTTTCTTT	CASSFQGLNTEAFF
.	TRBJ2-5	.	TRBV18	TGTGCCAGCTCACAGGGTTCTCAAGAGACCCAGTACTTC	CASSQGSQETQYF
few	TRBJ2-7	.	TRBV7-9	TGTGCCAGCAGCTTAGGCCGCGAGCAGTACTTC	CASSLGREQYF
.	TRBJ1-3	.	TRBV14	TGTGCCAGCAGCCAAGAGTGGGGGGCCCCGGTGAACACCATATATTTT	CASSQEWGAPVNTIYF
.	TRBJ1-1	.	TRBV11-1	TGTGCCAGCAGCCCGCAGATACAGGGTAGGGACGGGGCTTTCTTT	CASSPQIQGRDGAFF
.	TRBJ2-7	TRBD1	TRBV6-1	TGTGCCAGCAGTGAGACAGGGGCCGACTACGAGCAGTACTTC	CASSETGADYEQYF
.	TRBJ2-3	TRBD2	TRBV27	TGTGCCAGCAGTTTATCCTTCCCGGGAGCGGGAGGAACAGATACGCAGTATTTT	CASSLSFPGAGGTDTQYF
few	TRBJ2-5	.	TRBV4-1	TGCGCCAGCAGCCAAGTTAATTTGGGGTTTAGTGAGACCCAGTACTTC	CASSQVNLGFSETQYF
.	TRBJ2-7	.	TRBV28	TGTGCCAGCAAAGGAGAGGGGGACTCCCAGTCCTACGAGCAGTACTTC	CASKGEGDSQSYEQYF
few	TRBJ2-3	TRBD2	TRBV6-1	TGTGCCAGCAGTGCACTACGGGAGGGCTCAGATACGCAGTATTTT	CASSALREGSDTQYF
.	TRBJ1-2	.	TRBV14	TGTGCCAGCAGCCAGCCACGGACCTCAACGGGGGGCTACACCTTC	CASSQPRTSTGGYTF
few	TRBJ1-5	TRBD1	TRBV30	TGTGCCTGGCAACTGGGACAGGGCCAGCCCCAGCATTTT	CAWQLGQGQPQHF
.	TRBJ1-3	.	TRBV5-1	TGCGCCAGCAGCTTGGCGGGGTCCGGAAACACCATATATTTT	CASSLAGSGNTIYF
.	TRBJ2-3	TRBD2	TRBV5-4	TGTGCCAGCAGCCCCAGCGGGAGGGCAGGTGATACGCAGTATTTT	CASSPSGRAGDTQYF
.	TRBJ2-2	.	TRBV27	TGTGCCAGCAGTTTACCCGCGAACACCGGGGAGCTGTTTTTT	CASSLPANTGELFF
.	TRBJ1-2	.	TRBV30	TGTGCCTGGAGTGAGCCCGGGTCCGGCTACACCTTC	CAWSEPGSGYTF
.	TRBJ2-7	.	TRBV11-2	TGTGCCAGCAGCTTAGGTCCCCCGATTAGGAACGAGCAGTACTTC	CASSLGPPIRNEQYF
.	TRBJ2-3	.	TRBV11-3	TGTGCCAGCAGCTTTGGAACAAGATCTCGCACAGATACGCAGTATTTT	CASSFGTRSRTDTQYF
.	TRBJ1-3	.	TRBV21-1	TGTGCCAGCAGCAAAGCGGTGGCGACAGGGGGTAGCTCTGATCGAAACACCATATATTTT	CASSKAVATGGSSDRNTIYF
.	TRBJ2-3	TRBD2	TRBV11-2	TGTGCCAGCAGTTTAGGGAGGGTGGTAACAGATACGCAGTATTTT	CASSLGRVVTDTQYF
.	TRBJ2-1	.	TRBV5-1	TGCGCCAGCAGCTCCGGAGAGGGGAGCTCCTACAATGAGCAGTTCTTC	CASSSGEGSSYNEQFF
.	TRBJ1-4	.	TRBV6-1	TGTGCCAGCAGTGTGGTGGGAACAGGAAATGAAAAACTGTTTTTT	CASSVVGTGNEKLFF
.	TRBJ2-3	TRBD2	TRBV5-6	TGTGCCAGCAGCTGGGGGACTAGCGGGAAGAGGGATACGCAGTATTTT	CASSWGTSGKRDTQYF
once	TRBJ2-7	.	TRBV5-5	TGTGCCAGCAGCCTCGCAGGGAGGAGCGAGCAGTACTTC	CASSLAGRSEQYF
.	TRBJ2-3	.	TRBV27	TGTGCCAGCAGCTCGCGACAGTTCCTCACAGATACGCAGTATTTT	CASSSRQFLTDTQYF
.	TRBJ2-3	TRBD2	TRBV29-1	TGCAGCGGCGGGACTAGCGGGAGGAATACGCAGTATTTT	CSGGTSGRNTQYF
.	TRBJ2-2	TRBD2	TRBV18	TGTGCCAGCTCACCACCGGTCATCATTGTTCTAGCGGGAGGGCCGAACACCGGGGAGCTGTTTTTT	CASSPPVIIVLAGGPNTGELFF
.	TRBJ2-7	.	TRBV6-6	TGTGCCAGCCGGACCCAGGACTCCTACGAGCAGTACTTC	CASRTQDSYEQYF
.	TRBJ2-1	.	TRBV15	TGTGCCACCAGCAGAGATAGAACAAAGGGTGAGCAGTTCTTC	CATSRDRTKGEQFF
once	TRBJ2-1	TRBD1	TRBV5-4	TGTGCCAGCAGCCCAGGGGGCGCTTATGGCTACAATGAGCAGTTCTTC	CASSPGGAYGYNEQFF
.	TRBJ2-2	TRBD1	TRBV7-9	TGTGCCAGCAGCCCTCGGACAGGGCTGAACACCGGGGAGCTGTTTTTT	CASSPRTGLNTGELFF
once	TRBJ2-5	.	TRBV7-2	TGTGCCAGCAGCTCGATCGGAGAGACCCAGTACTTC	CASSSIGETQYF
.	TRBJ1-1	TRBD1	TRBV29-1	TGCAGCGCCTTCAGGGGGCCGAGCACTGAAGCTTTCTTT	CSAFRGPSTEAFF
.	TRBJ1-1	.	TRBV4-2	TGTGCCAGCAGCCCCCGGGCGGGGTTGGCGACTGAAGCTTTCTTT	CASSPRAGLATEAFF
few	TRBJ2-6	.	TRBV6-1	TGTGCCAGCAGTGACCAGGTTGGGGCCAACGTCCTGACTTTC	CASSDQVGANVLTF
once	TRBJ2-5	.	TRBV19	TGTGCCAGTAGTATGAGCGCTCAAGAGACCCAGTACTTC	CASSMSAQETQYF
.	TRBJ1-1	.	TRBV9	TGTGCCAGCAGCCTACAGGGATTTGGTGAAGCTTTCTTT	CASSLQGFGEAFF
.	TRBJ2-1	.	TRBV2	TGTGCCAGCAGGGAGGACAGTTACTCCTACAATGAGCAGTTCTTC	CASREDSYSYNEQFF
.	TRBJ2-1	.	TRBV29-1	TGCAGCGTTGAACTGGCCGACAATGAGCAGTTCTTC	CSVELADNEQFF
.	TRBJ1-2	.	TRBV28	TGTGCCAGCAGCCGACAGAACTATGGCTACACCTTC	CASSRQNYGYTF
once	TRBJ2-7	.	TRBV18	TGTGCCAGCTCACGAGCAGGGGTTCGGGAGCAGTACTTC	CASSRAGVREQYF
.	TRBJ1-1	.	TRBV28	TGTGCCGGACAGAGGGGGGGCATGAACACTGAAGCTTTCTTT	CAGQRGGMNTEAFF
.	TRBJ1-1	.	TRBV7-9	TGTGCCAGCAGCTTACAGGGCCTGAACACTGAAGCTTTCTTT	CASSLQGLNTEAFF
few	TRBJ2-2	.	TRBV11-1	TGTGCCAGCAGCCCCGGGGACATTCGACGGGAGCTGTTTTTT	CASSPGDIRRELFF
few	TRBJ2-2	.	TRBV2	TGTGCCAGCAGTGATCTGGGGGAGCTGTTTTTT	CASSDLGELFF
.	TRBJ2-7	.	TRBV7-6	TGTGCCAGCAGCTCCACCTCCTACGAGCAGTACTTC	CASSSTSYEQYF
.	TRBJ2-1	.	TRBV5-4	TGTGCCAGCAGCTCGGACACCTCGGGGGAGCAGTTCTTC	CASSSDTSGEQFF
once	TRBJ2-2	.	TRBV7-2	TGTGCCAGCAGCCGACGATCCTGGAACACCGGGGAGCTGTTTTTT	CASSRRSWNTGELFF
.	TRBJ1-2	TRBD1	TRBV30	TGTGCCTGGACCAAGACAGGGGGCTTCTATGGCTACACCTTC	CAWTKTGGFYGYTF
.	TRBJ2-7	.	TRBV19	TGTGCCAGTAGCGAATCACTAGCCCTATACGAGCAGTACTTC	CASSESLALYEQYF
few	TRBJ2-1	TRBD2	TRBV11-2	TGTGCCAGCAGCTCCTTACTAGCGGGGAGGTCAAACAATGAGCAGTTCTTC	CASSSLLAGRSNNEQFF